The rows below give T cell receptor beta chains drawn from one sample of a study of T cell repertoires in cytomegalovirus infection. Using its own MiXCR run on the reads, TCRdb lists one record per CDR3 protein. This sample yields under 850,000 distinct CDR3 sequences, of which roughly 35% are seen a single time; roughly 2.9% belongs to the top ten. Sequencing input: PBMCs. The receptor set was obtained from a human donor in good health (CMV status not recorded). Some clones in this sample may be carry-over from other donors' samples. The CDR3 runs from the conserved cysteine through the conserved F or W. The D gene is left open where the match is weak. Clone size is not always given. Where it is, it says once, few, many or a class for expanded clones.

CASRVLQGRYEQYF TGTGCCAGCAGAGTGTTACAGGGCCGCTACGAGCAGTACTTC few TRBJ2-7 TRBV25-1 NA
CASSLEGSGGLSSYDQYF TGTGCCAGCAGCTTAGAGGGTAGCGGGGGGCTAAGCTCCTACGATCAGTACTTC NA TRBJ2-7 TRBV7-8 TRBD2
CASSPRLAGSPYEQYF TGTGCCAGCAGCCCAAGACTAGCGGGATCCCCCTACGAGCAGTACTTC NA TRBJ2-7 TRBV7-9 TRBD2
CASSFFRRGGAARNTIYF TGTGCCAGCAGTTTTTTTCGGCGCGGGGGCGCTGCTAGAAACACCATATATTTT many TRBJ1-3 TRBV28 NA
CASSRGTLNTEAFF TGTGCCAGCAGCCGCGGGACCCTGAACACTGAAGCTTTCTTT NA TRBJ1-1 TRBV7-2 NA
CASSDGTSGDTQYF TGTGCCAGCAGTGACGGGACCTCTGGAGATACGCAGTATTTT NA TRBJ2-3 TRBV11-3 NA
CASSPGTGDEQFF TGTGCCAGCAGCCCAGGGACAGGGGATGAGCAGTTCTTC many TRBJ2-1 TRBV7-2 TRBD1
CASSPLRALNQHQHF TGTGCCAGCAGTCCGCTCCGGGCCCTTAATCAGCACCAGCATTTT NA TRBJ1-5 TRBV27 NA
CSASGPRAEKLFF TGCAGTGCTAGTGGACCCCGGGCTGAAAAACTGTTTTTT NA TRBJ1-4 TRBV20-1 NA
CASSWRTGSNYGYTF TGTGCCAGCAGCTGGAGGACAGGAAGTAACTATGGCTACACCTTC few TRBJ1-2 TRBV5-8 TRBD1
CAIGPITGYRELFF TGTGCCATCGGCCCTATTACAGGGTACCGGGAGCTGTTTTTT NA TRBJ2-2 TRBV10-3 NA
CASSMGRSLGYSNQPQHF TGTGCCAGTAGTATGGGCAGGAGCTTGGGGTATAGCAATCAGCCCCAGCATTTT NA TRBJ1-5 TRBV19 NA
CASTRAAGGPLNEQFF TGTGCCAGCACTCGCGCGGCGGGAGGGCCCCTCAATGAGCAGTTCTTC NA TRBJ2-1 TRBV6-2/TRBV6-3 TRBD2
CASSPPYEGGNEQFF TGTGCCAGCAGTCCTCCCTACGAAGGGGGCAATGAGCAGTTCTTC NA TRBJ2-1 TRBV28 NA
CATSDSRDYNEQFF TGTGCCACCAGTGATTCCCGGGACTACAATGAGCAGTTCTTC NA TRBJ2-1 TRBV24-1 NA
CASSPDPYSNQPQHF TGTGCCAGCAGCCCCGACCCGTATAGCAATCAGCCCCAGCATTTT NA TRBJ1-5 TRBV5-4 NA
CAWSGFSGGDQETQYF TGTGCCTGGAGCGGATTTAGCGGGGGAGACCAAGAGACCCAGTACTTC few TRBJ2-5 TRBV30 TRBD2
CSARIRANNEQFF TGCAGTGCTAGAATTCGTGCGAACAATGAGCAGTTCTTC NA TRBJ2-1 TRBV20-1 NA
CASSLGQGARVNIQYF TGCGCCAGCAGCTTGGGGCAGGGGGCAAGGGTGAACATTCAGTACTTC NA TRBJ2-4 TRBV5-1 TRBD1
CASGDPKSTDTQYF TGTGCCAGCGGGGACCCGAAGAGCACAGATACGCAGTATTTT few TRBJ2-3 TRBV2 NA
CASSPTGLPNSPLHF TGTGCCAGCAGCCCGACAGGGCTTCCTAATTCACCCCTCCACTTT NA TRBJ1-6 TRBV3-1 TRBD1
CASSLGGVSNEKLFF TGTGCCAGCAGCTTAGGTGGAGTCTCTAATGAAAAACTGTTTTTT NA TRBJ1-4 TRBV7-6 NA
CASSFDRGYNEKLFF TGTGCCAGCAGCTTTGATAGAGGATATAATGAAAAACTGTTTTTT many TRBJ1-4 TRBV7-8 NA
CASRLGTGVLFF TGTGCCAGCAGATTAGGCACCGGGGTGCTGTTTTTT once TRBJ2-2 TRBV6-5 NA
CASSSPARGDNEKLFF TGTGCCAGCAGTTCCCCCGCGAGGGGGGATAATGAAAAACTGTTTTTT NA TRBJ1-4 TRBV28 NA
CASSLTGPAGNTIYF TGTGCCAGCAGCTTGACGGGTCCGGCTGGAAACACCATATATTTT few TRBJ1-3 TRBV5-6 NA
CSATGQGRAEAFF TGCAGTGCGACGGGACAGGGGAGGGCTGAAGCTTTCTTT NA TRBJ1-1 TRBV20-1 TRBD1
CASSLDPFSGANVLTF TGTGCTAGCAGCTTAGATCCCTTCTCTGGGGCCAACGTCCTGACTTTC once TRBJ2-6 TRBV7-7 NA
CASRLSGGAGDTQYF TGTGCCAGCAGACTAAGCGGGGGGGCCGGGGATACGCAGTATTTT few TRBJ2-3 TRBV6-6 TRBD2
CATLDPTLAEAFF TGTGCCACCCTCGACCCGACTTTGGCTGAAGCTTTCTTT NA TRBJ1-1 TRBV2 NA
CASSGWGEETQYF TGCGCCAGCAGCGGGTGGGGTGAAGAGACCCAGTACTTC few TRBJ2-5 TRBV5-1 NA
CSARRPGQGNTEAFF TGCAGTGCTCGAAGACCGGGACAGGGAAACACTGAAGCTTTCTTT few TRBJ1-1 TRBV20-1 TRBD1
CASSGGLQYNEQFF TGTGCCAGCAGTGGGGGACTGCAATACAATGAGCAGTTCTTC NA TRBJ2-1 TRBV6-6 NA
CAWSGGQGGLRGAGELFF TGTGCCTGGAGCGGTGGACAGGGCGGCCTTCGAGGCGCCGGGGAGCTGTTTTTT NA TRBJ2-2 TRBV30 TRBD1
CASSLAGESNSPLHF TGTGCCAGCAGTTTGGCAGGGGAGAGTAATTCACCCCTCCACTTT NA TRBJ1-6 TRBV12-3/TRBV12-4 NA
CSASRADYSNQPQHF TGCAGTGCTAGTAGGGCAGACTATAGCAATCAGCCCCAGCATTTT NA TRBJ1-5 TRBV20-1 NA
CSARKLSGEQYF TGCAGTGCTAGAAAGTTGTCGGGGGAGCAGTACTTC NA TRBJ2-7 TRBV20-1 NA
CASSQALLAGDNYGYTF TGTGCCAGCAGCCAAGCTCTCCTGGCAGGAGATAACTATGGCTACACCTTC NA TRBJ1-2 TRBV4-2 NA
CASTLDRRNTEAFF TGTGCCAGCACCCTAGACAGACGGAACACTGAAGCTTTCTTT NA TRBJ1-1 TRBV28 NA
CAISESGGFSYEQYF TGTGCCATCAGTGAGTCGGGGGGATTCTCCTACGAGCAGTACTTC NA TRBJ2-7 TRBV10-3 NA
CRAHRTGAFGSPLHF TGCAGGGCACACAGAACAGGGGCGTTCGGGTCACCCCTCCACTTT NA TRBJ1-6 TRBV20-1 TRBD1
CASSQVRRGLKPQNSPLHF TGTGCCAGCAGCCAAGTCCGAAGGGGGCTAAAACCACAAAATTCACCCCTCCACTTT NA TRBJ1-6 TRBV3-1 TRBD1
CASSLPGVPLSYEQYF TGTGCCAGCAGCTTACCCGGGGTGCCCCTCTCCTACGAGCAGTACTTC many TRBJ2-7 TRBV7-8 NA
CASSLTASGVTDTQYF TGTGCCAGCAGTTTAACCGCTAGCGGGGTAACAGATACGCAGTATTTT NA TRBJ2-3 TRBV12-3/TRBV12-4 TRBD2
CASSLNGPYNEQFF TGTGCCAGCAGTTTGAACGGGCCCTACAATGAGCAGTTCTTC few TRBJ2-1 TRBV27 NA
CASSSHRDGAYEQYF TGTGCCAGCAGCTCCCACCGGGACGGGGCCTACGAGCAGTACTTC NA TRBJ2-7 TRBV11-2 NA
CASSLSTGEQYF TGTGCCAGCAGTTTGTCGACAGGGGAGCAGTACTTC NA TRBJ2-7 TRBV12-3/TRBV12-4 TRBD1
CASSSGPVVSEKLFF TGTGCCAGCAGCTCCGGCCCGGTGGTCTCTGAAAAACTGTTTTTT many TRBJ1-4 TRBV7-8 NA
CASSLAVGGELFF TGTGCCAGCAGCTTAGCAGTTGGCGGGGAGCTGTTTTTT few TRBJ2-2 TRBV7-6 NA
CASSPGQGFLSGNTIYF TGTGCCAGCAGCCCGGGACAGGGGTTCCTCTCTGGAAACACCATATATTTT NA TRBJ1-3 TRBV7-9 TRBD1
CASSSRGAVEKLFF TGTGCCAGCAGTTCCCGGGGGGCGGTTGAAAAACTGTTTTTT NA TRBJ1-4 TRBV28 NA
CASSEDGGTSGNTIYF TGTGCCAGCAGTGAGGACGGGGGAACTTCGGGAAACACCATATATTTT many TRBJ1-3 TRBV6-1 NA
CASSLGVHYEQYF TGTGCCAGCAGCTTAGGAGTCCACTACGAGCAGTACTTC NA TRBJ2-7 TRBV7-9 NA
CASSSGLGPRTDTQYF TGTGCCAGCAGCTCCGGGCTGGGACCTAGAACAGATACGCAGTATTTT many TRBJ2-3 TRBV7-2 NA
CASSYAGRSPLQF TGTGCCAGCAGTTACGCCGGGCGCTCACCCCTCCAATTT NA TRBJ1-6 TRBV6-5 NA
CASSIGVTEAFF TGTGCCAGTAGTATCGGGGTTACTGAAGCTTTCTTT few TRBJ1-1 TRBV19 NA
CASSVGQGNTQPQHF TGTGCCAGTAGTGTCGGACAGGGAAATACTCAGCCCCAGCATTTT NA TRBJ1-5 TRBV19 TRBD1